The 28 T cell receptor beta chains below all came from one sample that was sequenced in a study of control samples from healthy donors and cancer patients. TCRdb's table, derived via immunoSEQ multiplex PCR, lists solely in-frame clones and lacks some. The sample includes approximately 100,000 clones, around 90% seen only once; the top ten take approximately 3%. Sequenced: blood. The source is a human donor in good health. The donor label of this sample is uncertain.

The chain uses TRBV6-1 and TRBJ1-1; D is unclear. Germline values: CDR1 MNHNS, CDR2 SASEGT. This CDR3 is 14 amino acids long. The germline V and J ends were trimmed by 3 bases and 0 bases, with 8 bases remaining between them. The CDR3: CASSDPSMNTEAFF. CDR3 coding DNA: TGTGCCAGCAGTGACCCATCCATGAACACTGAAGCTTTCTTT.

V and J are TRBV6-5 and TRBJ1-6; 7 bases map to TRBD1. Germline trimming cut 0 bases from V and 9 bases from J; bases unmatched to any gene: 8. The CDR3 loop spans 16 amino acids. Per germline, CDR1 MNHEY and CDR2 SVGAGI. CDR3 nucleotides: TGTGCCAGCAGTTACTCAAGAATCAGGGGGATTTCACCCCTCCACTTT. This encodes CASSYSRIRGISPLHF.

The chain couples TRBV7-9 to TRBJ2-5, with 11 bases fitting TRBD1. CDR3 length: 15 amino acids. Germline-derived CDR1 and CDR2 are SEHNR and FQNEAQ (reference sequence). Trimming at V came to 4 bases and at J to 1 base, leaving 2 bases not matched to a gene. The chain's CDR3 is CASSWGTGGQETQYF. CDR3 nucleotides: TGTGCCAGCAGCTGGGGGACAGGGGGCCAAGAGACCCAGTACTTC.

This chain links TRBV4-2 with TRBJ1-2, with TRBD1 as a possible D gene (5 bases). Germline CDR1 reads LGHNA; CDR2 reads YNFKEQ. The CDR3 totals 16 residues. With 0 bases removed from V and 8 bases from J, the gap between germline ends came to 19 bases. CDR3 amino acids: CASSQDAGTTAGGYTF. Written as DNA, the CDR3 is TGTGCCAGCAGCCAAGACGCCGGGACTACCGCCGGGGGCTACACCTTC.

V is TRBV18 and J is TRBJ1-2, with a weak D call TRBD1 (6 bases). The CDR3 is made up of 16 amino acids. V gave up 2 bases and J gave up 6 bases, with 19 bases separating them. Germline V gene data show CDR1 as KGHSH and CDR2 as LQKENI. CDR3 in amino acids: CASSPILQGRTDGYTF. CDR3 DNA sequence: TGTGCCAGCTCACCAATTTTACAGGGAAGGACTGATGGCTACACCTTC.

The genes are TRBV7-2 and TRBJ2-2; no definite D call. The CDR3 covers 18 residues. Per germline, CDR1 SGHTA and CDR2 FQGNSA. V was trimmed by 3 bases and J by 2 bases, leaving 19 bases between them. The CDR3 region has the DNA TGTGCCAGCAGCTTCGTTCCCTCACCTAATTACAACACCGGGGAGCTGTTTTTT. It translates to CASSFVPSPNYNTGELFF.

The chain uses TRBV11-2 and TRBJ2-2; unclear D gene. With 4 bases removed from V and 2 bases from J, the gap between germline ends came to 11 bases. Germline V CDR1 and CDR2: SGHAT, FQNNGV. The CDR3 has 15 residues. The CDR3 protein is CASSSHLINTGELFF. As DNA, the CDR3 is TGTGCCAGCAGCTCCCACCTCATAAACACCGGGGAGCTGTTTTTT.

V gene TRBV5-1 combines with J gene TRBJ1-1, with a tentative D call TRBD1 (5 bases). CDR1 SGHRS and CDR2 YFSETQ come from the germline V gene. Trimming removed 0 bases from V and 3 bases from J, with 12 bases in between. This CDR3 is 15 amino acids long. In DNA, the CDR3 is TGCGCCAGCAGCTTGGAAACGGGGCCCTACACTGAAGCTTTCTTT. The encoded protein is CASSLETGPYTEAFF.

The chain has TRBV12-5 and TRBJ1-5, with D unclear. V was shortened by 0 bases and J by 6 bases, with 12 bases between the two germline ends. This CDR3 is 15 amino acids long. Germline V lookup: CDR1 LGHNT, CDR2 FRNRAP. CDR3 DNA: TGTGCTAGTGGTTTGGTACGTGGTTTAGGTCAGCCCCAGCATTTT. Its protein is CASGLVRGLGQPQHF.

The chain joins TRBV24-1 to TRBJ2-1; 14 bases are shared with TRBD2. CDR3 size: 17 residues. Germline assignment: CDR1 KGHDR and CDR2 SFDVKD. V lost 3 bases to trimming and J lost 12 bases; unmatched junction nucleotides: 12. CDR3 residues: CATSDSRRLAGGTGQFF. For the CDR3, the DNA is TGTGCCACCAGTGATAGCCGGCGACTAGCGGGGGGGACTGGGCAGTTCTTC.

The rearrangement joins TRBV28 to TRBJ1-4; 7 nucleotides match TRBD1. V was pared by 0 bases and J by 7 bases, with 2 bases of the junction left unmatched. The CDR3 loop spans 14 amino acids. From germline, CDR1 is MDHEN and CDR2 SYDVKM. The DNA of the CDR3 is TGTGCCAGCAGTTTATGGCAGGGGGGTGAAAAACTGTTTTTT. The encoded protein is CASSLWQGGEKLFF.

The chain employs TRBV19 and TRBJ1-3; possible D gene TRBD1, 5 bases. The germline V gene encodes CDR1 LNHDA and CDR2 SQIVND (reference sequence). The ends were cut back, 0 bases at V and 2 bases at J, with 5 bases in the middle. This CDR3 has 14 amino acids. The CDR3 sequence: CASSIEGPGNTIYF. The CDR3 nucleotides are TGTGCCAGTAGTATAGAGGGGCCTGGAAACACCATATATTTT.

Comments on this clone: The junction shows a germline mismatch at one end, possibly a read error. CDR3 sequence reads: CASSQDRGLHRGAVF. CDR3 nucleotides: TGCGCCAGCAGCCAAGACAGGGGCCTACACCGGGGAGCTGTTTTT. The J gene is TRBJ2-2, the V gene TRBV5-1, with 8 bases lining up with TRBD1. The CDR3 covers 15 residues. The germline gives CDR1 SGHRS, CDR2 YFSETQ.

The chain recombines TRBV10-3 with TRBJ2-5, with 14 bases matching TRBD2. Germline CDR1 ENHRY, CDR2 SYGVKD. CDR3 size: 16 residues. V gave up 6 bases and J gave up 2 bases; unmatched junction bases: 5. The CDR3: CAIRPGLAGGQETQYF. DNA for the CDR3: TGTGCCATCAGGCCCGGACTAGCGGGGGGACAAGAGACCCAGTACTTC.

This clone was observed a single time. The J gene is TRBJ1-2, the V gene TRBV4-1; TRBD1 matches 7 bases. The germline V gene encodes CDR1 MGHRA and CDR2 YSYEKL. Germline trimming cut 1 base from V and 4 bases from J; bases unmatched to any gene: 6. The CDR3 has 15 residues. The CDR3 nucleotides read TGCGCCAGCAGCCAAGTTAATGCAGGGGGCTATGGCTACACCTTC. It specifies CASSQVNAGGYGYTF.

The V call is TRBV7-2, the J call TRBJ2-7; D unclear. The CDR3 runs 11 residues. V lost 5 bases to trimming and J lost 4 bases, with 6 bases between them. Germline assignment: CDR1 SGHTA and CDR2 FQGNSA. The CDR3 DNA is TGTGCCAGCAGCCGAACTTACGAGCAGTACTTC. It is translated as CASSRTYEQYF.

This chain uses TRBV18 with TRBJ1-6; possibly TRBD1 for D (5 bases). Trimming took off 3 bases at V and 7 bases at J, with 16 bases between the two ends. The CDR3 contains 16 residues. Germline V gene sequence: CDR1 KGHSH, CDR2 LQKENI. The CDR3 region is CASSPTVGAENSPLHF. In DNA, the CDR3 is TGTGCCAGCTCACCGACTGTTGGGGCGGAGAATTCACCCCTCCACTTT.

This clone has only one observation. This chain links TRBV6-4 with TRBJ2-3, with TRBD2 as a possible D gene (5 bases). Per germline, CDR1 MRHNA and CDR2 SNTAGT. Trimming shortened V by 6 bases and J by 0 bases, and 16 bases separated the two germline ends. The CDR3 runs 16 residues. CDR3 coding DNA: TGTGCCAGCAGCGAATCAGCGGATGCTAGCACAGATACGCAGTATTTT. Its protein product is CASSESADASTDTQYF.

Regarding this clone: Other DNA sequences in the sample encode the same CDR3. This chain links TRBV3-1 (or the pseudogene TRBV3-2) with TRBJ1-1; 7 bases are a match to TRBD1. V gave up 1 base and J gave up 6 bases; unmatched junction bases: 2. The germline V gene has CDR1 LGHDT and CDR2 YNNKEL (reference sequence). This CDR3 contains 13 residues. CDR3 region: CASSQGQGPEAFF. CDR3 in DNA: TGTGCCAGCAGCCAAGGACAGGGTCCTGAAGCTTTCTTT.

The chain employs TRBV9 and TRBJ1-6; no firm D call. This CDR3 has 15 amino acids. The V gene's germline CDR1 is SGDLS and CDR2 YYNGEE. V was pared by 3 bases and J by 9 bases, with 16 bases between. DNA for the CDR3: TGTGCCAGCAGCGCGGCGGAGGCCCCAAGTTCACCCCTCCACTTT. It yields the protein CASSAAEAPSSPLHF.

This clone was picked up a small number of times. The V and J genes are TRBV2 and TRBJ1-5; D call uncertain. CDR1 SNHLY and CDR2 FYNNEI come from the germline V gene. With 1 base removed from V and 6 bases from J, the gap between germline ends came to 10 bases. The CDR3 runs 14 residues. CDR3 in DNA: TGTGCCAGCAGTGAAGACAGAAGAAGTCAGCCCCAGCATTTT. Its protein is CASSEDRRSQPQHF.

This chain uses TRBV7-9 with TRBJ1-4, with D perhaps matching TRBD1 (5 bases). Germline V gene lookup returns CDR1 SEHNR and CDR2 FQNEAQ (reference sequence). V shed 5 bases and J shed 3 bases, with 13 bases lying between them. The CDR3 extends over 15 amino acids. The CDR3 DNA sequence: TGTGCCAGCAGCCCAGACGGGGGAGCTAATGAAAAACTGTTTTTT. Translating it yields CASSPDGGANEKLFF.

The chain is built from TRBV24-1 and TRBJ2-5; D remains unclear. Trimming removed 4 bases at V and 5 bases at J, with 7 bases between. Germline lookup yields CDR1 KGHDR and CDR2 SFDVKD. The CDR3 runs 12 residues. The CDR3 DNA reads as TGTGCCACCAGTGACTCCCTGGAGACCCAGTACTTC. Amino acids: CATSDSLETQYF.

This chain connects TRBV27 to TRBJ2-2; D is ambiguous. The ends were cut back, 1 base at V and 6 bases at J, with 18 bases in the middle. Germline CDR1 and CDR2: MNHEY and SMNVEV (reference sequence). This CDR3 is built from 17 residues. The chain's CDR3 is CASSLYSWQVKAGELFF. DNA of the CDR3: TGTGCCAGCAGTTTATATTCGTGGCAGGTGAAAGCCGGGGAGCTGTTTTTT.

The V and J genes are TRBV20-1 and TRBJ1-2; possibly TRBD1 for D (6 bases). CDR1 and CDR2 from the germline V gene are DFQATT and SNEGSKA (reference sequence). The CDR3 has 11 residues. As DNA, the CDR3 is TGCATGGGGCAGGGGTCCAAAGGCTACACCTTC. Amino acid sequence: CMGQGSKGYTF.

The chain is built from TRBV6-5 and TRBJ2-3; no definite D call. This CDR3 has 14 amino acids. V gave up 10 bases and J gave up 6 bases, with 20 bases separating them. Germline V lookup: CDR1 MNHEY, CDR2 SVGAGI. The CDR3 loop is CATGNPWQEDTQYF. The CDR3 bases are TGTGCCACCGGAAACCCCTGGCAAGAGGATACGCAGTATTTT.

The CDR3: CASSRGGDGYTF. The CDR3 nucleotides read TGTGCCAGCAGCAGAGGGGGTGATGGCTACACCTTC. V usage is TRBV6-5 and J usage is TRBJ1-2; tentatively, D is TRBD1 (6 bases). V gave up 6 bases and J gave up 6 bases, with 11 bases separating them. Germline-derived CDR1 and CDR2 are MNHEY and SVGAGI. CDR3 length equals 12 residues.

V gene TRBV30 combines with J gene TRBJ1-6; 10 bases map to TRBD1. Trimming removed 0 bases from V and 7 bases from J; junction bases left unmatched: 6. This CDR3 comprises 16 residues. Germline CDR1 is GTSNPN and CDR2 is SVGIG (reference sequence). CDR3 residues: CAWSVRTGGRNSPLHF. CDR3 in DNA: TGTGCCTGGAGTGTACGGACAGGGGGTAGGAATTCACCCCTCCACTTT.